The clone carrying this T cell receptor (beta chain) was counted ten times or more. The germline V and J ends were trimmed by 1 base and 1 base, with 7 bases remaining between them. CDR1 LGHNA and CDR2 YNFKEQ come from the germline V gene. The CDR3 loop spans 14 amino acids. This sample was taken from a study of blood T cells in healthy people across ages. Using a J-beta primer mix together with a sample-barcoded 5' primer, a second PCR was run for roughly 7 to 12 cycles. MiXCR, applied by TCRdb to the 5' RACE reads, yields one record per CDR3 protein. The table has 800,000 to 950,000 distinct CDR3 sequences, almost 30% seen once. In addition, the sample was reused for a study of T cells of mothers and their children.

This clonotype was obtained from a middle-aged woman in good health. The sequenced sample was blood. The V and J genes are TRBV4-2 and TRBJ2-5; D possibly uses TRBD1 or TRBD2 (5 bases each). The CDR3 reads CASSQGGSQETQYF. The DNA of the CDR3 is TGTGCCAGCAGCCAAGGGGGGAGCCAAGAGACCCAGTACTTC.